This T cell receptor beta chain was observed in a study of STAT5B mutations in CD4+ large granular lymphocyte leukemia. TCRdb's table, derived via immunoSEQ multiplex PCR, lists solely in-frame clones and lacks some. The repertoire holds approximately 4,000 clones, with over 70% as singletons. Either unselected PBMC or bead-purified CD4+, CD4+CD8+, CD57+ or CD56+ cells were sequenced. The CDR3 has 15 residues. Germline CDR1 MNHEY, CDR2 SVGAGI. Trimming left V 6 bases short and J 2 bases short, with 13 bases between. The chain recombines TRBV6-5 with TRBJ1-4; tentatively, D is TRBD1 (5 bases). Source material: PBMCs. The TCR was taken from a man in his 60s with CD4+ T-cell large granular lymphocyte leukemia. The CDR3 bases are TGTGCCAGCAGCGGTTCCGGGGGGACTAATGAAAAACTGTTTTTT. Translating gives CASSGSGGTNEKLFF.